One T cell receptor beta chain is described in this entry. V was shortened by 8 bases and J by 3 bases, with 8 bases between the two germline ends. The V gene's germline CDR1 is MNHEY and CDR2 SMNVEV (reference sequence). The CDR3 is 12 residues long. This entry comes from a study of blood T cell repertoires in COVID-19. Across the study: The study drew acute and convalescent COVID-19 samples from the United States, Italy and Spain. The cDNA or gDNA used as material had been derived from T cells, B-cell-depleted T cells, or PBMCs.

As originally analysed: How many nucleated cells were present was estimated from reference gene primer amplification. Assay: immunoSEQ multiplex PCR; the TCRdb copy retains only in-frame clones and omits some. V, J and clone size are taken as reported in that table, and D and trimming were inferred from the DNA itself. The sample has approximately 470,000 clones, approximately 83% seen once. Sequenced sample: peripheral blood. V and J are TRBV27 and TRBJ1-5; D is undetermined. This sequence originates from a human donor in a cohort sampled during active COVID-19. CDR3 protein: CASARINQPQHF. DNA of the CDR3: TGTGCCAGCGCCAGAATCAATCAGCCCCAGCATTTT.